Shown below are 22 T cell receptor beta chains from a single sample sequenced in a study of cytomegalovirus exposure and HLA in healthy donors. With 60 Vbeta and 13 Jbeta primers, the PCR was carried out. Method: immunoSEQ multiplex PCR; TCRdb's copy keeps in-frame clones and lacks some. The sample lists more than 140,000 clones; nearly 80% were seen once. Sequenced input: PBMCs. The receptors derive from a male donor in good health and CMV-seronegative.

The chain carries TRBV7-2 and TRBJ2-5; 8 nucleotides line up with TRBD2. V shed 2 bases, J shed 3 bases, and the junction held 5 bases outside the gene matches. The CDR3 has 15 amino acids. Germline CDR1 reads SGHTA; CDR2 reads FQGNSA. CDR3 sequence (DNA): TGTGCCAGCAGCTTATTCGGGGGGGTTGAAGAGACCCAGTACTTC. Translating it yields CASSLFGGVEETQYF. Full variable domain (missing parts from reference TRBV7-2 and TRBJ2-5): GAGVSQSPSNKVTEKGKDVELRCDPISGHTALYWYRQSLGQGLEFLIYFQGNSAPDKSGLPSDRFSAERTGGSVSTLTIQRTQQEDSAVYLCASSLFGGVEETQYFGPGTRLLVL.

The chain couples TRBV6-4 to TRBJ2-7, with D possibly TRBD2 on 6 matching bases. CDR1 and CDR2 (germline): MRHNA, SNTAGT. CDR3 length: 13 residues. V was trimmed by 7 bases and J by 10 bases, leaving 20 bases between them. The CDR3 bases are TGTGCCAGCAAGGAGGGCCGGCTAGCGAAACAGTACTTC. Translation: CASKEGRLAKQYF.

The chain couples TRBV18 to TRBJ1-6; TRBD1 aligns across 7 bases. The CDR3 sequence is 13 residues long. The germline gives CDR1 KGHSH, CDR2 LQKENI. J gave up 7 bases and V 6 bases, and 3 bases lay outside the gene matches. The CDR3 here is CASSDRANSPLHF. CDR3 DNA: TGTGCCAGCTCCGACAGGGCAAATTCACCCCTCCACTTT.

The gene calls are TRBV7-2 and TRBJ1-4; TRBD1 is a possible D gene (6 bases). The CDR3 loop spans 18 amino acids. Germline lookup yields CDR1 SGHTA and CDR2 FQGNSA. Trimming cost V 4 bases and J 8 bases, with 26 bases left between them. The DNA for the CDR3 is TGTGCCAGCAGCTCCACCCCCGGGCCAGGGGAAGGGGTGGAAAAACTGTTTTTT. It is translated as CASSSTPGPGEGVEKLFF. Full variable domain (remainder filled in from reference TRBV7-2 and TRBJ1-4): GAGVSQSPSNKVTEKGKDVELRCDPISGHTALYWYRQSLGQGLEFLIYFQGNSAPDKSGLPSDRFSAERTGGSVSTLTIQRTQQEDSAVYLCASSSTPGPGEGVEKLFFGSGTQLSVL.

This chain uses TRBV5-6 with TRBJ2-5, with D maybe TRBD2 (5 bases). V was clipped by 6 bases and J by 3 bases, with 18 bases between them. The CDR3 contains 15 residues. Germline V gene lookup returns CDR1 SGHDT and CDR2 YYEEEE. CDR3 region: CASTTLAWGEETQYF. CDR3 sequence (DNA): TGTGCCAGCACCACCCTGGCGTGGGGAGAAGAGACCCAGTACTTC. Complete variable domain (other parts from reference TRBV5-6 and TRBJ2-5): DAGVTQSPTHLIKTRGQQVTLRCSPKSGHDTVSWYQQALGQGPQFIFQYYEEEERQRGNFPDRFSGHQFPNYSSELNVNALLLGDSALYLCASTTLAWGEETQYFGPGTRLLVL.

This clone was found a few times. This sequence joins TRBV7-9 and TRBJ2-7, with TRBD2 matching 11 bases. Germline CDR1 reads SEHNR; CDR2 reads FQNEAQ (reference sequence). The CDR3 consists of 17 residues. V was clipped by 1 base and J by 0 bases; unmatched bases: 5. This CDR3 reads CASSLGPTSGSSYEQYF. In DNA, the CDR3 is TGTGCCAGCAGCTTAGGTCCCACTAGCGGGAGCTCCTACGAGCAGTACTTC.

The V call is TRBV6-5, the J call TRBJ1-5; no clear D gene. Germline CDR1 is MNHEY and CDR2 is SVGAGI. This CDR3 contains 15 residues. V was shortened by 0 bases and J by 2 bases, with 8 bases between the two germline ends. The CDR3 loop is CASSYSSLGNQPQHF. The CDR3 DNA sequence: TGTGCCAGCAGTTACTCTTCGCTAGGCAATCAGCCCCAGCATTTT.

This chain links TRBV23-1 with TRBJ1-3, with 8 bases identical to TRBD1. TRBV23-1 is designated an ORF whose function remains uncertain. V trimming: 3 bases; J trimming: 0 bases; junction bases outside the gene matches: 7. The CDR3 is 17 amino acids. The CDR3 sequence is CASSHPDRVRSGNTIYF. The CDR3 DNA sequence: TGCGCCAGCAGTCACCCGGACAGGGTACGCTCTGGAAACACCATATATTTT.

With respect to this clone: In this CDR3 the conserved last residue, phenylalanine or tryptophan, is missing, so a read error is likely. This chain joins TRBV4-3 and TRBJ1-2; 8 bases agree with TRBD1. Trimming at V came to 5 bases and at J to 4 bases, leaving 6 bases not matched to a gene. The CDR3 loop spans 14 amino acids. Germline V gene sequence: CDR1 LGHNA, CDR2 YSLEER. CDR3 nucleotide sequence: TGCGCCAGCAGCTTCGGACAGGGCGGCTATGGCTACACCCTC. Translated, it gives CASSFGQGGYGYTL.

This chain uses TRBV5-6 with TRBJ2-7; 8 bases match TRBD1. V shed 0 bases, J shed 5 bases, and the junction held 4 bases outside the gene matches. The CDR3 contains 14 residues. Germline lookup yields CDR1 SGHDT and CDR2 YYEEEE. The DNA for the CDR3 is TGTGCCAGCAGCTTGGGACAGGGGTCCAACGAGCAGTACTTC. Translating gives CASSLGQGSNEQYF.

Comments on this clone: Distinct nucleotide sequences in the sample also encode this CDR3. This chain links TRBV19 with TRBJ2-7; 8 nucleotides match TRBD1. V gave up 1 base and J gave up 3 bases; unmatched junction bases: 5. The germline gives CDR1 LNHDA, CDR2 SQIVND (reference sequence). The CDR3 covers 15 residues. CDR3 in amino acids: CASSIGAGGFYEQYF. CDR3 DNA: TGTGCCAGTAGTATAGGGGCAGGGGGCTTCTACGAGCAGTACTTC.

This clone has just one count. The chain recombines TRBV7-3 with TRBJ2-1; D remains unclear. The V gene's germline CDR1 is SGHTA and CDR2 FQGTGA. The CDR3 is 16 residues long. The V gene lost 2 bases and the J gene lost 2 bases, with 13 bases spanning the gap. The CDR3 sequence is CASSLAPIETYNEQFF. The CDR3, as DNA: TGTGCCAGCAGCTTAGCTCCCATAGAGACCTACAATGAGCAGTTCTTC.

Concerning this clone: Other DNA sequences from this sample encode an identical CDR3 as well. The rearrangement uses TRBV18 and TRBJ2-7; 7 bases match TRBD1. This CDR3 spans 14 amino acids. From germline, CDR1 is KGHSH and CDR2 LQKENI. Trimming cost V 3 bases and J 1 base; bases outside gene matches: 3. The CDR3 protein is CASSPRDSSYEQYF. The CDR3 bases are TGTGCCAGCTCACCCCGGGACAGTTCCTACGAGCAGTACTTC.

As to this clone: Distinct nucleotide sequences in the sample also encode this CDR3. The J gene is TRBJ1-6, the V gene TRBV6-1; 7 bases align to TRBD1. V gave up 1 base and J gave up 7 bases; unmatched junction bases: 4. This CDR3 has 15 amino acids. CDR1 MNHNS and CDR2 SASEGT come from the germline V gene. The CDR3 protein is CASSEGQGHNSPLHF. CDR3 sequence (DNA): TGTGCCAGCAGTGAAGGACAGGGCCACAATTCACCCCTCCACTTT.

The chain couples TRBV30 to TRBJ1-2; the D gene is possibly TRBD1 (6 bases). Deletions cut 4 bases from V and 2 bases from J, with 17 bases between. Germline V CDR1 and CDR2: GTSNPN, SVGIG (reference sequence). This CDR3 comprises 15 residues. The CDR3 nucleotides read TGTGCCTGGACGCACCTGGGGCAGGGGAACTATGGCTACACCTTC. Protein: CAWTHLGQGNYGYTF.

The chain joins TRBV27 to TRBJ2-3; D uncertain. This CDR3 contains 13 residues. Trimming cost V 2 bases and J 0 bases, with 3 bases left between them. Germline-derived CDR1 and CDR2 are MNHEY and SMNVEV (reference sequence). The CDR3 is CASSLISTDTQYF. Written as DNA, the CDR3 is TGTGCCAGCAGTTTAATAAGCACAGATACGCAGTATTTT.

In regard to this clone: At one end, the junction sequence differs from germline, possibly due to a read error. The chain has TRBV7-9 and TRBJ1-1, with 8 bases matching TRBD1. Germline V gene sequence: CDR1 SEHNR, CDR2 FQNEAQ (reference sequence). The CDR3 is 16 residues long. CDR3 DNA: TGTTCCAGCAGCTCCCGACAGGGGAAGGTGAACACTGAAGCTTTCTTT. Translation gives CSSSSRQGKVNTEAFF.

The chain links TRBV6-5 to TRBJ1-2, with 9 bases fitting TRBD1. Germline CDR1 reads MNHEY; CDR2 reads SVGAGI. J lost 1 base, V lost 6 bases, and 6 bases had no gene match. The CDR3 is 15 amino acids. This CDR3 is CASRPPGQGNYGYTF. CDR3 nucleotides: TGTGCCAGCAGACCCCCGGGACAGGGTAACTATGGCTACACCTTC.

The chain employs TRBV10-3 and TRBJ1-2, with D possibly being TRBD1 (5 bases). Deletions cut 7 bases from V and 0 bases from J, with 15 bases between. The germline gives CDR1 ENHRY, CDR2 SYGVKD. The CDR3 runs 15 residues. The CDR3 region has the DNA TGTGCCATCAATGGTGCGACAGCAGCTAACTATGGCTACACCTTC. Encoded protein: CAINGATAANYGYTF.

The V call is TRBV5-1, the J call TRBJ2-1; TRBD2 agrees at 9 bases. V lost 4 bases to trimming and J lost 9 bases; unmatched junction nucleotides: 11. The germline CDR1 and CDR2 sequences are SGHRS and YFSETQ. CDR3 length: 15 amino acids. CDR3 coding DNA: TGCGCCAGCAGCCCGGAGAGCGGGGGGTTGAGTGAGCAGTTCTTC. This translates into CASSPESGGLSEQFF.

This clone was seen just once. The genes are TRBV19 and TRBJ1-4; D is perhaps TRBD1 (5 bases). CDR1 and CDR2 from the germline V gene are LNHDA and SQIVND (reference sequence). The CDR3 covers 14 residues. Trimming left V 3 bases short and J 8 bases short, with 13 bases between. CDR3 protein: CASSITANREKLFF. CDR3 coding DNA: TGTGCCAGTAGTATTACGGCGAACAGGGAAAAACTGTTTTTT.

The rearrangement links TRBV10-3 to TRBJ1-1; TRBD1 is a possible D gene (6 bases). The CDR3 is 14 residues long. V was pared by 3 bases and J by 0 bases, with 8 bases between. From germline, CDR1 is ENHRY and CDR2 SYGVKD. CDR3 DNA sequence: TGTGCCATCAGTGAAGGACAGATGAACACTGAAGCTTTCTTT. This encodes CAISEGQMNTEAFF.